This TCR beta chain is from a study of T cell changes during pregnancy in multiple sclerosis. Sequencing was performed with immunoSEQ multiplex PCR; in TCRdb, only in-frame clones are kept and a portion is missing. The table shows under 45,000 clones, with 80% to 90% occurring only once. Looked up from germline, CDR1 is SQVTM and CDR2 is ANQGSEA. This CDR3 region has 12 residues. Trimming cost V 8 bases and J 0 bases, with 9 bases left between them. The receptor was isolated from a female donor with multiple sclerosis, enrolled in a pregnancy study. The V gene is TRBV29-1, the J gene TRBJ2-3, with D possibly matching TRBD2 (6 bases). This specimen was CD4+ T cells from peripheral blood mononuclear cells, taken in the first trimester of pregnancy. The CDR3 DNA sequence: TGCAGCCTGGGGAGGAGCACAGATACGCAGTATTTT. Amino acids: CSLGRSTDTQYF.